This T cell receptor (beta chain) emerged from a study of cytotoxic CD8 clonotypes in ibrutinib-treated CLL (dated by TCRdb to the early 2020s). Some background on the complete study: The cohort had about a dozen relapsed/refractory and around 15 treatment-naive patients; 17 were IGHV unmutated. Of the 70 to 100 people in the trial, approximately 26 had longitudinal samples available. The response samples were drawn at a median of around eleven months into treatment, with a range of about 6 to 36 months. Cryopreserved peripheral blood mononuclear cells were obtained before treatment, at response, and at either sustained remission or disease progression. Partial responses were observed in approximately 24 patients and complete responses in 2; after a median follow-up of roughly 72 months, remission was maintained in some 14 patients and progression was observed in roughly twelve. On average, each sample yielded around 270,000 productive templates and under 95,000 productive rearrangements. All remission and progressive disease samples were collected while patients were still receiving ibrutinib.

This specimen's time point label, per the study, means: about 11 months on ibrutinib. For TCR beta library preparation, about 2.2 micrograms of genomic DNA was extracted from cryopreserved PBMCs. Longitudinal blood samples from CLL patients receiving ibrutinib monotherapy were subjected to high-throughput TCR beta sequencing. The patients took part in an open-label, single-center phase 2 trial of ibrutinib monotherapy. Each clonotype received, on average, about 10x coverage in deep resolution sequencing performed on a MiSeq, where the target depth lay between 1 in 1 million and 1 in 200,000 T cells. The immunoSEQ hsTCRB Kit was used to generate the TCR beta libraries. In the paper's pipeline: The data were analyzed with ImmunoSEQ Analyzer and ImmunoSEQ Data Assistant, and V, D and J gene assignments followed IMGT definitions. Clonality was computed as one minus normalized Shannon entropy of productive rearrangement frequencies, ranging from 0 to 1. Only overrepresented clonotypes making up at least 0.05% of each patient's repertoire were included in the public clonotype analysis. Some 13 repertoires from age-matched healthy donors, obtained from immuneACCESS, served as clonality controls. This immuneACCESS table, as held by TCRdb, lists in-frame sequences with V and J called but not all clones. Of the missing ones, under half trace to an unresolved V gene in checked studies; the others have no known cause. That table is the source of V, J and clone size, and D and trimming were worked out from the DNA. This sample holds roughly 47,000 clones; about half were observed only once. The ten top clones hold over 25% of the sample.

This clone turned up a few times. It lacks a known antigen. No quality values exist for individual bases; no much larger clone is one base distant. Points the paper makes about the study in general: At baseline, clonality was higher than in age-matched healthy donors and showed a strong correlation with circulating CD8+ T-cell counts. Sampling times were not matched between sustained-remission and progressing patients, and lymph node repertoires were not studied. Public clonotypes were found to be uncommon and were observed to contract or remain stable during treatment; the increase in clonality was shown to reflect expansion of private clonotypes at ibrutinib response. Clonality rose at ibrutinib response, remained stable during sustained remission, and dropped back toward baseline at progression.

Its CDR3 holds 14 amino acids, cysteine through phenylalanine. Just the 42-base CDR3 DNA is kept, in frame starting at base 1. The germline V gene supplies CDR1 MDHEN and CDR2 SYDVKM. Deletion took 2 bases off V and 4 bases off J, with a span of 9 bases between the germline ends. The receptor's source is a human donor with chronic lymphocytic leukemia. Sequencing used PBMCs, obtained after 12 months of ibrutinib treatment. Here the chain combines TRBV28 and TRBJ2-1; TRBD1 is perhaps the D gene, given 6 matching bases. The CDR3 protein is CASSLGTPYNEQFF. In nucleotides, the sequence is TGTGCCAGCAGTTTAGGGACACCTTACAATGAGCAGTTCTTC.